This record looks at one TCR beta chain sequence and its context. Its cognate antigen is unknown. This sample was included in a study of cytomegalovirus exposure and HLA in healthy donors. General observations from the study: Analysis performed later found around 15,000 TCR beta sequences associated with HLA alleles at 0.05 false discovery rate. A few V segments could not be told apart, such as TRBV6-2 and TRBV6-3, and were left out.

Trimming removed 1 base at V and 4 bases at J, with 5 bases between. Germline values: CDR1 SEHNR, CDR2 FQNEAQ (reference sequence). There are 12 residues in the CDR3. The PCR was carried out with 60 Vbeta primers and 13 Jbeta primers. The data were produced by immunoSEQ multiplex PCR, yet TCRdb's version contains in-frame clones alone and is incomplete. The data contain 150,000 to 180,000 clones, around 70% of them singletons. The study sampled nominally healthy donors, though unrecorded immune exposures were likely. This clonotype originated in a man aged 30 to 39 in good health and CMV-seronegative. The rearrangement joins TRBV7-9 to TRBJ2-7; D gene ambiguous. Sequences were obtained from PBMCs. CDR3 amino acids: CASSLVIYEQYF. DNA for the CDR3: TGTGCCAGCAGCTTAGTTATATACGAGCAGTACTTC.